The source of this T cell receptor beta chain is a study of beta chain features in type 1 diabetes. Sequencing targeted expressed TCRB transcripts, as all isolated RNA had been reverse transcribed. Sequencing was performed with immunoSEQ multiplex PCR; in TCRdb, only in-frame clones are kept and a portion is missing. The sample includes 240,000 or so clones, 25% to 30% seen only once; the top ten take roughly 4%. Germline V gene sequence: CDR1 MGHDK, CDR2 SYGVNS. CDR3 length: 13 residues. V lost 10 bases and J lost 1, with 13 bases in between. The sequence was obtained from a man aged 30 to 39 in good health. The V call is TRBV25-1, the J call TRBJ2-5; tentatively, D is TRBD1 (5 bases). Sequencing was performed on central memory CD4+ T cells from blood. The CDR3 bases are TGTGCCACCTTCGACAGTGCCCAAGAGACCCAGTACTTC. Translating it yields CATFDSAQETQYF.